Listed below are T cell receptor beta chains from one sample, sequenced in a study of T cell clonotyping in hematopoietic cell transplantation. Method: immunoSEQ multiplex PCR; TCRdb's copy keeps in-frame clones and lacks some. The table records about 29,000 clones, more than 60% of them present only once. Material: peripheral blood mononuclear cells, obtained before stem cell transplant. The receptors come from a woman aged 30 to 39 with chronic myeloid leukemia. Some clones in this sample may be carry-over from other donors' samples. CDR3s include the opening cysteine and the closing phenylalanine or tryptophan. The D gene is left open where the match is weak. Clone size appears in some rows only: once, few, many, or a class for an expanded clone.

TRBJ1-1,-,TRBV5-1,-,CASSFQGTEAFF
TRBJ1-6,-,TRBV4-1,TRBD1,CASSPLGTGGSPLHF
TRBJ2-1,-,TRBV7-3,TRBD1,CASSLRTGSSNEQFF
TRBJ1-2,few,TRBV15,-,CATREDGYTF
TRBJ2-1,-,TRBV5-6,TRBD1,CASSFPTGTGGNNEQFF
TRBJ2-1,-,TRBV11-2,-,CASSPRQGFNEQFF
TRBJ1-2,medium-sized,TRBV27,TRBD1,CASSLKAGGDYTF
TRBJ2-1,-,TRBV2,-,CASSDLGGYNEQFF
TRBJ1-2,-,TRBV29-1,-,CSVESRTGYYGYTF
TRBJ2-5,-,TRBV5-1,TRBD2,CASSPWTSGGGTQYF
TRBJ1-1,-,TRBV4-2,-,CASWGAAASEAFF
TRBJ2-6,-,TRBV2,-,CASTPRGSGANVLTF
TRBJ2-1,-,TRBV5-6,TRBD1,CASSLVGQGAFNEQFF
TRBJ2-7,-,TRBV25-1,-,CASSELGGYSYEQYF
TRBJ1-2,-,TRBV19,TRBD1,CASDRGRREGGYTF
TRBJ1-5,-,TRBV10-3,-,CAISDPRGDGNQPQHF
TRBJ2-2,-,TRBV30,-,CAWRMPSTGELFF
TRBJ2-7,-,TRBV27,TRBD1,CASSLQQGTYEQYF
TRBJ1-2,-,TRBV19,-,CASYGTPDYGYTF
TRBJ1-1,-,TRBV19,-,CASSSNRANTEAFF
TRBJ2-2,-,TRBV5-1,-,CASRLVTGELFF
TRBJ1-5,-,TRBV5-1,-,CASSLGTPNQPQHF
TRBJ1-2,-,TRBV30,-,CAWRWGLWGYTF
TRBJ2-1,-,TRBV25-1,TRBD2,CATLAGGAYNEQFF
TRBJ2-1,-,TRBV30,-,CAWRLSSYNEQFF
TRBJ1-1,-,TRBV5-6,-,CASSLTSGWGNTEAFF
TRBJ2-1,-,TRBV20-1,-,CSARTAHEQFF
TRBJ2-3,-,TRBV5-1,-,CASRGSTDTQYF
TRBJ1-2,once,TRBV5-4,-,CASSISGTLYGYTF
TRBJ2-1,-,TRBV5-6,TRBD1,CASSSPARQGPYNEQFF
TRBJ1-2,-,TRBV5-1,-,CASSTGPTHMVQYGYTF
TRBJ2-3,-,TRBV5-4,TRBD2,CASSFKAGGSTDTQYF
TRBJ2-7,-,TRBV5-1,TRBD2,CASSFLSGSSYEQYF
TRBJ2-6,-,TRBV12-5,-,CASGVPPAGQSRANVLTF
TRBJ2-5,-,TRBV4-2,TRBD1,CASRQGQGAQETQYF
TRBJ1-2,-,TRBV4-1,-,CASSQDRTALNYGYTF
TRBJ2-1,-,TRBV29-1,-,CSGGDNEQFF
TRBJ1-6,-,TRBV5-1,TRBD1,CASSLKAGGYNSPLHF
TRBJ2-1,-,TRBV6-4,-,CASSVGEGSFDEQFF
TRBJ2-1,-,TRBV5-1,-,CASSRGGNYNEQFF
TRBJ2-4,-,TRBV7-8,TRBD2,CASRGGGNIQYF
TRBJ2-7,-,TRBV7-6,-,CASSQDRIGEQYF
TRBJ2-3,-,TRBV4-1,-,CASSGGLDTQYF
TRBJ2-3,-,TRBV25-1,TRBD2,CASSLSGGPGGGTQYF
TRBJ1-2,-,TRBV4-1,-,CASSQDPRLSGPNYGYTF
TRBJ2-6,-,TRBV9,-,CASSVERDILAFSGANVLTF
TRBJ1-1,few,TRBV4-1,-,CASSQDPRQMTEAFF
TRBJ2-7,-,TRBV6-5,TRBD1,CASSIDRVTYEQYF
TRBJ1-5,-,TRBV27,-,CASSSWNQPQHF